This TCR beta chain appears in the sequencing data of a study of blood T cell repertoires in COVID-19. In the study overall: The United States, Italy and Spain provided the acute and convalescent COVID-19 samples. Sample material is recorded as cDNA or gDNA derived from T cells, B-cell-depleted T cells, or PBMCs.

The CDR3 runs 13 residues. V lost 6 bases to trimming and J lost 4 bases, with 12 bases between them. Germline values: CDR1 SNHLY, CDR2 FYNNEI. TCRdb's table, derived via immunoSEQ multiplex PCR, lists solely in-frame clones and lacks some. The data show roughly 42,000 clones, with 80% to 90% seen just once and about 10% held by the top ten. The chain uses TRBV2 and TRBJ1-2; D uncertain. The specimen sequenced was peripheral blood. This sequence was found in a man in his thirties or forties with active or convalescent COVID-19. The CDR3 is CASRRQLFYGYTF. The CDR3 bases are TGTGCCAGCAGGCGGCAGCTTTTCTATGGCTACACCTTC. The variable domain in full, with the rest retrieved from reference TRBV2 and TRBJ1-2, is EPEVTQTPSHQVTQMGQEVILRCVPISNHLYFYWYRQILGQKVEFLVSFYNNEISEKSEIFDDQFSVERPDGSNFTLKIRSTKLEDSAMYFCASRRQLFYGYTFGSGTRLTVV.